Given below is one T cell receptor (beta chain) in context. The data were obtained in a study of T cell responses to AZD1222 COVID-19 vaccine. The assay was immunoSEQ multiplex PCR, and TCRdb's table has in-frame clones only and misses some. The sample has 100,000 to 150,000 clones; approximately 87% are singletons. The CDR3 length is 12 residues. Germline values: CDR1 SGDLS, CDR2 YYNGEE. Deletions cut 0 bases from V and 11 bases from J, with 8 bases between. This material consisted of peripheral blood, taken on day 0 of AZD1222 vaccination. The sequence derives from an adult in good health. The V gene is TRBV9, the J gene TRBJ2-2, with a weak D call TRBD2 (5 bases). The chain's CDR3 is CASSVARGELFF. The CDR3, as DNA: TGTGCCAGCAGCGTAGCTCGGGGAGAGCTGTTTTTT.